This T cell receptor (beta chain) came from a study of sequential checkpoint blockade in melanoma. Background on the study: Arm A got nivolumab then ipilimumab; arm B the reverse, 1:1. After both sequences, patients received maintenance nivolumab.

Germline loops: CDR1 MDHEN, CDR2 SYDVKM. The CDR3 has 16 residues. The germline V and J ends were trimmed by 1 base and 0 bases, with 10 bases remaining between them. Treatment meaning: randomized to nivolumab then ipilimumab (arm A) or the reverse (arm B). From thawed PBMCs, live CD3+CD8+ cells negative for CD19 and CD56 were sorted. Libraries were prepared by immunoSEQ multiplex PCR; TCRdb keeps only in-frame clonotypes and omits some of them. The sample has 30,000 or so clones, 82% seen once. This TCR was sampled from a human donor with melanoma. The sample in question was CD8+ T cells sorted from blood (inferred from file names), obtained from a patient given nivolumab and ipilimumab in sequence. This chain connects TRBV28 to TRBJ1-5; D gene unclear. The CDR3 DNA follows: TGTGCCAGCAGTTTATTACGAGATTTTAGCAATCAGCCCCAGCATTTT. Protein: CASSLLRDFSNQPQHF.